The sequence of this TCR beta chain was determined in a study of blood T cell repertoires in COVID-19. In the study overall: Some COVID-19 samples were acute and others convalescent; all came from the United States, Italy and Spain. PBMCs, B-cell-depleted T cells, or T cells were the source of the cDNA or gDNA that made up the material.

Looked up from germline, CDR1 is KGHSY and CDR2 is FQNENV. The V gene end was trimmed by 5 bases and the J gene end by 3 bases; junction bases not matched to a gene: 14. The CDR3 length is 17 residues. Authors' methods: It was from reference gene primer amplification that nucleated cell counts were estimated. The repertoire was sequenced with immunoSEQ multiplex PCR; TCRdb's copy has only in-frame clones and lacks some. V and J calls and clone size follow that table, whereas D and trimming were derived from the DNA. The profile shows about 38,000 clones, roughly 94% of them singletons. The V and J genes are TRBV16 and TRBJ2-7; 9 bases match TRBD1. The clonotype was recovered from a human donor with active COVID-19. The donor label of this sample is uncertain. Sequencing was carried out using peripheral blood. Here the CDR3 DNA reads TGTGCCAGCAGCACCCTACTCCCGGGACAGGGAAGCTACGAGCAGTACTTC. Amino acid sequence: CASSTLLPGQGSYEQYF.